The 6 T cell receptor beta chains below all came from one sample that was sequenced in a study of T cells in Graves' hyperthyroidism and ophthalmopathy. Amplification targeted TCR beta CDR3 regions from RNA transcripts. TCR CDR3 regions were first amplified by RT-PCR with HTBI primers. Each CDR3 protein is one row after TCRdb ran MiXCR on the multiplex PCR reads. Of 650,000 to 750,000 distinct CDR3 sequences listed, around 13% are singletons. Sequencing used blood. The source is a young woman with Graves' hyperthyroidism.

Ten or more counts support this clonotype. V is TRBV28 and J is TRBJ2-7, with a tentative D call TRBD2 (6 bases). V was shortened by 2 bases and J by 4 bases, with 15 bases between the two germline ends. CDR3 length: 15 amino acids. Germline V gene sequence: CDR1 MDHEN, CDR2 SYDVKM. The CDR3 DNA follows: TGTGCCAGCAGTTTAGGGAGGACACAAGGGTACGAGCAGTACTTC. Translation: CASSLGRTQGYEQYF.

The chain links TRBV11-2 to TRBJ2-3, with 7 bases that match TRBD2. The CDR3 spans 12 residues. V lost 6 bases and J lost 5; bases outside the gene matches: 2. Germline CDR1 SGHAT, CDR2 FQNNGV. The CDR3 region has the DNA TGTGCCAGCAGGGGAGGGGAAGATACGCAGTATTTT. As protein: CASRGGEDTQYF.

Concerning this clonotype itself: One end of the junction varies from germline; a read error may be responsible. This chain uses TRBV6-5 with TRBJ1-3; D not resolved. The CDR3 is 15 residues long. Germline CDR1 reads MNHEY; CDR2 reads SVGAGI. The CDR3 reads CASSFRAFSRNTIYF. DNA of the CDR3: TGTGCCAGCAGTTTCCGGGCCTTCTCTAGAAACACCATATATTTT.

The chain has TRBV29-1 and TRBJ2-5; D uncertain. Per the germline V gene, CDR1 is SQVTM and CDR2 is ANQGSEA. The CDR3 has 11 residues. The V end was cut by 5 bases, the J end by 4 bases, with 8 bases between. CDR3 loop: CSVRDGETQYF. The CDR3 region has the DNA TGCAGCGTTAGGGATGGAGAGACCCAGTACTTC.

V is TRBV10-2 and J is TRBJ2-1; D might be TRBD1 (6 bases). This CDR3 is built from 14 residues. Germline-derived CDR1 and CDR2 are WSHSY and SAAADI. Between the trimmed V and J ends, which lost 0 bases and 10 bases, there was a span of 13 bases. The CDR3 DNA reads as TGCGCCAGCAGTGAGTCGAACAGGGCGGGCGAGCAGTTCTTC. Protein sequence: CASSESNRAGEQFF.

This clonotype has a count of ten or more. The rearrangement uses TRBV11-2 and TRBJ2-1, with TRBD2 identical over 7 bases. The CDR3 extends over 15 amino acids. Trimming took 5 bases from V and 4 from J; bases not matched to a gene: 8. Germline CDR1 SGHAT, CDR2 FQNNGV. The CDR3 region has the DNA TGTGCCAGCAGCGACCCGACGGGGGGATACAATGAGCAGTTCTTC. Its translation is CASSDPTGGYNEQFF.